The source of this T cell receptor (beta chain) is a study of blood T cell repertoires in COVID-19. Some clones are missing from TCRdb's copy, which holds only in-frame ones; the method was immunoSEQ multiplex PCR. The sample carries hundreds of thousands of clones, roughly 90% recorded once. What was sequenced was peripheral blood. The origin of this receptor is a woman in her sixties or seventies with COVID-19, enrolled during active disease.

The CDR3 loop reads CASSPQATNEKLFF. DNA of the CDR3: TGTGCCAGCAGCCCACAGGCAACTAATGAAAAACTGTTTTTT. V and J are TRBV7-2 and TRBJ1-4, with a possible D match to TRBD1 (5 bases). CDR3 length: 14 amino acids. V lost 5 bases and J 0 bases, leaving 7 bases between the germline ends. Germline V gene lookup returns CDR1 SGHTA and CDR2 FQGNSA.